These 30 T cell receptor beta chains originate from one sample sequenced in a study of OX40 agonist ivuxolimab in advanced cancers. The protocol used for the library was the immunoSEQ multiplex PCR assay. TCRdb stores this immuneACCESS table with in-frame sequences only. Part of the clones is absent; in the studies checked, under half of the shortfall reflects unresolved V genes, and no reason is known for the rest. This sample is represented by roughly 60,000 clones; about 90% of them were singletons. The ten largest account for less than 5% of the sample. Sequenced material: CD4+ or CD8+ T cells sorted from blood, taken in a trial of the OX40 agonist ivuxolimab. The receptors here all came from an adult with an advanced solid tumor such as melanoma, head and neck, liver or kidney cancer.

The V gene is TRBV4-1, the J gene TRBJ1-5, with a possible D match to TRBD1 (6 bases). There are 13 residues in the CDR3. Germline V gives CDR1 MGHRA, CDR2 YSYEKL. The V and J ends lost 1 base and 6 bases respectively, with 7 bases between them. The CDR3 is CASSQVGGQPQHF. In DNA form, the CDR3 reads TGCGCCAGCAGCCAAGTAGGGGGTCAGCCCCAGCATTTT.

The CDR3 bases are TGTGCCAGCAGTGGTCCCAGGAGCTCTGGGGCCAACGTCCTGACTTTC. Its protein product is CASSGPRSSGANVLTF. The gene calls are TRBV2 and TRBJ2-6; D not certain. CDR1 is SNHLY and CDR2 is FYNNEI in the germline V gene. V lost 4 bases to trimming and J lost 0 bases, with 10 bases between them. The CDR3 contains 16 residues.

This clone was recorded a few times. The genes are TRBV4-1 and TRBJ1-5; D unresolved. Per germline, CDR1 MGHRA and CDR2 YSYEKL. Deletions cut 1 base from V and 5 bases from J, with 15 bases between. CDR3 length: 16 residues. This chain's CDR3 is CASSQGDSGGHQPQHF. The CDR3 region has the DNA TGCGCCAGCAGCCAAGGAGACTCTGGTGGTCATCAGCCCCAGCATTTT.

V and J are TRBV27 and TRBJ2-4; D is perhaps TRBD1 (5 bases). Germline loops: CDR1 MNHEY, CDR2 SMNVEV (reference sequence). The CDR3 spans 12 residues. V was trimmed by 5 bases and J by 7 bases, leaving 9 bases between them. CDR3 protein: CASSDRTNIQYF. The CDR3 bases are TGTGCCAGCAGTGACAGAACGAACATTCAGTACTTC.

V is TRBV4-2 and J is TRBJ1-4, with TRBD1 matching over 9 bases. V dropped 3 bases and J dropped 6; count of bases not matched to a gene: 14. CDR1 is LGHNA and CDR2 is YNFKEQ in the germline V gene. CDR3 length: 18 residues. As DNA, the CDR3 is TGTGCCAGCAGCCATGTAAAGGGACAGGGCTCCGTGGATGAAAAACTGTTTTTT. Its translation: CASSHVKGQGSVDEKLFF.

The table lists this clone with a count of one. The rearrangement links TRBV25-1 to TRBJ2-3; D possibly uses TRBD1 or TRBD2 (6 bases each). Germline CDR1 MGHDK, CDR2 SYGVNS. The germline V and J ends were trimmed by 2 bases and 4 bases, with 13 bases remaining between them. CDR3 size: 15 residues. CDR3 sequence: CASSEGAGEADTQYF. As DNA, the CDR3 is TGTGCCAGCAGTGAAGGCGCAGGGGAGGCAGATACGCAGTATTTT.

CDR3 coding DNA: TGTGCCAGCAGTGATGGGACAGGGGGCTACGAGCAGTACTTC. This encodes CASSDGTGGYEQYF. The J gene is TRBJ2-7, the V gene TRBV6-1; 11 bases are shared with TRBD1. The germline V gene has CDR1 MNHNS and CDR2 SASEGT. There are 14 residues in the CDR3. J was trimmed by 3 bases and V by 3 bases; bases with no gene match: 1.

This clone was counted once. This chain joins TRBV7-9 and TRBJ2-2; TRBD1 matches at 9 bases. The CDR3 contains 17 residues. V lost 1 base to trimming and J lost 0 bases; unmatched junction nucleotides: 3. CDR1 and CDR2 from the germline V gene are SEHNR and FQNEAQ (reference sequence). CDR3 loop: CASSLGWTGANTGELFF. The CDR3, as DNA: TGTGCCAGCAGCTTAGGGTGGACAGGGGCGAACACCGGGGAGCTGTTTTTT.

This rearrangement joins TRBV5-1 to TRBJ1-1; 11 bases are a match to TRBD1. V gave up 5 bases and J gave up 11 bases; unmatched junction bases: 11. The CDR3 loop spans 14 amino acids. Germline lookup yields CDR1 SGHRS and CDR2 YFSETQ. CDR3 nucleotides: TGCGCCAGCAGTCCTGGGACAGGGGGACTCCATGCTTTCTTT. Its translation: CASSPGTGGLHAFF.

The V and J genes are TRBV29-1 and TRBJ2-7; 9 bases are shared with TRBD1. Trimming cost V 0 bases and J 7 bases; bases outside gene matches: 7. The CDR3 extends over 14 amino acids. CDR1 and CDR2 from the germline V gene are SQVTM and ANQGSEA. CDR3 coding DNA: TGCAGCGTTGAAGATCTTGCGACAGGGGGGGAGCAGTACTTC. This translates into CSVEDLATGGEQYF.

The V gene is TRBV5-1, the J gene TRBJ2-7; 8 positions agree with TRBD1. Looked up from germline, CDR1 is SGHRS and CDR2 is YFSETQ. The CDR3 spans 15 residues. The trim removed 1 base at V and 3 bases at J, leaving 6 bases unmatched. For the CDR3, the DNA is TGCGCCAGCAGCTTGAGCCAGGGGGCTGTCTACGAGCAGTACTTC. It encodes CASSLSQGAVYEQYF.

This sequence joins TRBV4-3 and TRBJ1-1; D is uncertain. This CDR3 is built from 15 residues. CDR1 is LGHNA and CDR2 is YSLEER in the germline V gene. V lost 1 base, J lost 3 bases, and 12 bases lay in between. Here the CDR3 reads CASSQASRVDTEAFF. The CDR3 nucleotides are TGCGCCAGCAGCCAAGCATCAAGGGTCGACACTGAAGCTTTCTTT.

V gene TRBV9 combines with J gene TRBJ2-3; the D is unclear. V gave up 0 bases and J gave up 2 bases, with 13 bases separating them. Germline CDR1 and CDR2: SGDLS and YYNGEE. This CDR3 spans 16 amino acids. The CDR3 DNA follows: TGTGCCAGCAGCGTAGGGCAGTCCCCTTTCACAGATACGCAGTATTTT. It codes for CASSVGQSPFTDTQYF.

The chain joins TRBV6-6 to TRBJ1-2, with 7 bases fitting TRBD1. The CDR3 totals 13 residues. Germline V gene data show CDR1 as MNHNY and CDR2 as SVGAGI (reference sequence). Losses at the gene ends were 8 bases for V and 2 bases for J; bases not matched to a gene: 5. CDR3 loop: CASAGQENYGYTF. Here the CDR3 DNA reads TGTGCCAGCGCCGGACAGGAGAACTATGGCTACACCTTC.

The chain couples TRBV7-8 to TRBJ2-1; D is unresolved. V shed 0 bases and J shed 2 bases, with 11 bases lying between them. This CDR3 has 16 residues. Per germline, CDR1 SGHVS and CDR2 FQNEAQ. The CDR3 DNA is TGTGCCAGCAGCTTAGCGGTTTTCCCTCCCTACAATGAGCAGTTCTTC. It is translated as CASSLAVFPPYNEQFF.

V usage is TRBV5-5 and J usage is TRBJ2-1, with D unclear. The CDR3 is 11 amino acids. V dropped 0 bases and J dropped 12 bases, with 7 bases sitting between them. Looked up from germline, CDR1 is SGHKS and CDR2 is YYEKEE (reference sequence). This chain's CDR3 is CASSLGGMQFF. The CDR3 DNA reads TGTGCCAGCAGCTTGGGTGGCATGCAGTTCTTC.

The chain recombines TRBV7-8 with TRBJ2-7; perhaps TRBD2 as D (6 bases). Deletions cut 2 bases from V and 7 bases from J, with 12 bases between. The CDR3 is 13 amino acids. Germline CDR1 is SGHVS and CDR2 is FQNEAQ. CDR3 amino acids: CASSLSPAGEQYF. The CDR3, as DNA: TGTGCCAGCAGCTTATCCCCTGCGGGAGAGCAGTACTTC.

This clone has just a few counts. The chain uses TRBV6-4 and TRBJ1-1, with 7 bases lining up with TRBD1. Germline V gives CDR1 MRHNA, CDR2 SNTAGT. This CDR3 is 15 amino acids long. Trimming took 0 bases from V and 5 from J; bases not matched to a gene: 6. CDR3 in amino acids: CASSDSLRGDTEAFF. The CDR3 region has the DNA TGTGCCAGCAGTGACTCGCTCAGGGGGGATACTGAAGCTTTCTTT.

The chain couples TRBV20-1 to TRBJ2-5; D remains ambiguous. The CDR3 totals 11 residues. Trimming took 0 bases from V and 6 from J, leaving 5 bases between them. Germline V gene data show CDR1 as DFQATT and CDR2 as SNEGSKA (reference sequence). The CDR3 DNA sequence: TGCAGTGCTAGAGATATGCAGACCCAGTACTTC. Encoded protein: CSARDMQTQYF.

The chain carries TRBV7-2 and TRBJ2-3, with D unresolved. The germline V gene has CDR1 SGHTA and CDR2 FQGNSA. The V gene lost 6 bases and the J gene lost 2 bases, with 9 bases spanning the gap. This CDR3 region has 13 residues. The chain's CDR3 is CASSDVITDTQYF. In DNA form, the CDR3 reads TGTGCCAGCAGTGATGTGATCACAGATACGCAGTATTTT. Drawing the rest from reference TRBV7-2 and TRBJ2-3, the complete variable domain is GAGVSQSPSNKVTEKGKDVELRCDPISGHTALYWYRQSLGQGLEFLIYFQGNSAPDKSGLPSDRFSAERTGGSVSTLTIQRTQQEDSAVYLCASSDVITDTQYFGPGTRLTVL.

This clone was seen just once. V usage is TRBV4-2 and J usage is TRBJ2-3; 13 nucleotides match TRBD2. The CDR3 has 16 amino acids. In germline, CDR1 is LGHNA, CDR2 YNFKEQ. V dropped 2 bases and J dropped 4; count of bases not matched to a gene: 3. The CDR3: CASSQSGLAGSDTQYF. As DNA, the CDR3 is TGTGCCAGCAGCCAATCGGGACTAGCGGGATCAGATACGCAGTATTTT.

This chain uses TRBV7-6 with TRBJ2-7; D call uncertain. There are 13 residues in the CDR3. CDR1 is SGHVS, CDR2 FNYEAQ, per germline. Trimming removed 3 bases at V and 4 bases at J, with 10 bases between. The CDR3 DNA is TGTGCCAGCAGCTTGGCTGGTGATTACGAGCAGTACTTC. It translates to CASSLAGDYEQYF.

CDR3 sequence reads: CASERVGGPSDTQYF. The DNA of the CDR3 is TGTGCCAGCGAGAGGGTGGGAGGGCCCTCAGATACGCAGTATTTT. This chain uses TRBV7-9 with TRBJ2-3; 7 nucleotides line up with TRBD2. Looked up from germline, CDR1 is SEHNR and CDR2 is FQNEAQ (reference sequence). This CDR3 has 15 amino acids. V lost 8 bases, J lost 4 bases, and 12 bases stayed unmatched.

The chain has TRBV11-3 and TRBJ2-1; D not resolved. This CDR3 is 15 amino acids long. The germline V gene encodes CDR1 SGHNT and CDR2 YENEEA. The V and J ends lost 1 base and 0 bases respectively, with 7 bases between them. In DNA form, the CDR3 reads TGTGCCAGCAGCTTAGGTGGCAGCTCCTACAATGAGCAGTTCTTC. Its protein product is CASSLGGSSYNEQFF.

The rearrangement uses TRBV7-8 and TRBJ2-7, with TRBD1 identical over 10 bases. Trimming cost V 3 bases and J 1 base; bases outside gene matches: 3. Germline CDR1 reads SGHVS; CDR2 reads FQNEAQ. CDR3 length equals 15 residues. The CDR3 DNA is TGTGCCAGCAGCTTGGGGACAGGGGAGTCCTACGAGCAGTACTTC. It yields the protein CASSLGTGESYEQYF. The full variable domain, with the rest looked up from reference TRBV7-8 and TRBJ2-7, is GAGVSQSPRYKVAKRGQDVALRCDPISGHVSLFWYQQALGQGPEFLTYFQNEAQLDKSGLPSDRFFAERPEGSVSTLKIQRTQQEDSAVYLCASSLGTGESYEQYFGPGTRLTVT.

The V and J genes are TRBV9 and TRBJ2-2; D perhaps matches TRBD2 (6 bases). The CDR3 has 17 amino acids. Germline V lookup: CDR1 SGDLS, CDR2 YYNGEE. The ends were cut back, 1 base at V and 0 bases at J, with 13 bases in the middle. The CDR3 protein is CASSVKTRATNTGELFF. CDR3 bases: TGTGCCAGCAGCGTAAAGACTAGGGCTACGAACACCGGGGAGCTGTTTTTT.

This chain uses TRBV6-5 with TRBJ2-3; TRBD2 matches 12 bases. CDR1 is MNHEY and CDR2 is SVGAGI in the germline V gene. The V gene end was trimmed by 2 bases and the J gene end by 3 bases; junction bases not matched to a gene: 0. The CDR3 is 15 amino acids. The CDR3 coding sequence is TGTGCCAGCAGTTACGGGACTAGCGGGACAGATACGCAGTATTTT. The encoded protein is CASSYGTSGTDTQYF.

The chain carries TRBV19 and TRBJ2-1; D gene ambiguous. Trimming took 2 bases from V and 3 from J, leaving 2 bases between them. Germline V gene sequence: CDR1 LNHDA, CDR2 SQIVND (reference sequence). This CDR3 spans 12 amino acids. The CDR3 here is CASSIIYNEQFF. In nucleotides, the CDR3 is TGTGCCAGTAGTATAATCTACAATGAGCAGTTCTTC.

The chain combines TRBV5-6 with TRBJ1-1; D gene ambiguous. This CDR3 has 18 amino acids. Trimming stripped 3 bases from V and 5 bases from J, with 26 bases between. Per the germline V gene, CDR1 is SGHDT and CDR2 is YYEEEE. The CDR3 DNA is TGTGCCAGCAGCTCAGGTAGGAGCCTCGGACCCCTGGGGACTGAAGCTTTCTTT. Residues: CASSSGRSLGPLGTEAFF.

J is TRBJ1-5 and V is TRBV19; D is uncertain. The CDR3 is made up of 15 amino acids. Germline loops: CDR1 LNHDA, CDR2 SQIVND (reference sequence). The ends were cut back, 3 bases at V and 2 bases at J, with 11 bases in the middle. CDR3 loop: CASSIITQRNQPQHF. The DNA for the CDR3 is TGTGCCAGTAGTATCATCACACAGCGCAATCAGCCCCAGCATTTT.